Each of the 21 T cell receptor beta chains below was sequenced from the same sample in a study of cytomegalovirus exposure and HLA in healthy donors. PCR used 60 Vbeta primers and 13 Jbeta primers. Some clones are missing from TCRdb's copy, which holds only in-frame ones; the method was immunoSEQ multiplex PCR. The data contain fewer than 150,000 clones, approximately 75% of them singletons. The sequenced material came from PBMCs. These receptors were collected from a man aged 45 to 65 in good health and CMV-seropositive.

The chain is built from TRBV5-1 and TRBJ1-5; D is uncertain. CDR1 and CDR2 from the germline V gene are SGHRS and YFSETQ. The length of the CDR3 is 15 residues. Trimming removed 0 bases from V and 2 bases from J, with 9 bases in between. As DNA, the CDR3 is TGCGCCAGCAGCTTGGAAGTCGGGGGCAATCAGCCCCAGCATTTT. Residues: CASSLEVGGNQPQHF.

A single count supports this clone. The chain has TRBV7-9 and TRBJ1-2; 10 bases are a match to TRBD1. After removal of 5 bases from V and 4 bases from J, the junction contained 1 base not matched to a gene. Germline V lookup: CDR1 SEHNR, CDR2 FQNEAQ (reference sequence). The CDR3 spans 13 residues. CDR3 coding DNA: TGTGCCAGCAGCAGGGACAGGGGCTATGGCTACACCTTC. Translated: CASSRDRGYGYTF.

The chain is built from TRBV5-4 and TRBJ2-5; D might be TRBD2 (6 bases). Germline CDR1 and CDR2: SGHNT and YYREEE (reference sequence). This CDR3 has 14 amino acids. V gave up 4 bases and J gave up 5 bases, with 15 bases separating them. CDR3 sequence (DNA): TGTGCCAGCAGCCGAAGGGACTCCTCGGAGACCCAGTACTTC. Translation gives CASSRRDSSETQYF.

This chain uses TRBV7-8 with TRBJ2-1, with 8 bases matching TRBD2. Germline lookup yields CDR1 SGHVS and CDR2 FQNEAQ. The CDR3 totals 18 residues. Trimming took 4 bases from V and 2 from J; bases not matched to a gene: 13. The CDR3 region is CASSSWRGDPPAYNEQFF. In nucleotides, the CDR3 is TGTGCCAGCAGCTCTTGGCGGGGGGACCCCCCGGCCTACAATGAGCAGTTCTTC.

This clone is a singleton in its sample. The chain links TRBV5-1 to TRBJ1-1; possible D gene TRBD1, 6 bases. The germline V and J ends were trimmed by 3 bases and 0 bases, with 9 bases remaining between them. The CDR3 runs 14 residues. Germline loops: CDR1 SGHRS, CDR2 YFSETQ. The CDR3: CASSSQGLNTEAFF. The CDR3 nucleotides are TGCGCCAGCAGCTCTCAGGGGTTGAACACTGAAGCTTTCTTT.

The chain carries TRBV29-1 and TRBJ2-2; maybe TRBD1 (6 bases). The J call may be incorrect, as the DNA end agrees better with TRBJ1-3. Germline lookup yields CDR1 SQVTM and CDR2 ANQGSEA. CDR3 size: 14 residues. CDR3 region: CSAARDKSGNTIYF. The DNA of the CDR3 is TGCAGCGCCGCCAGGGACAAGAGTGGAAACACCATATATTTT.

The chain carries TRBV30 and TRBJ1-3, with D maybe TRBD1 (5 bases). Germline CDR1 reads GTSNPN; CDR2 reads SVGIG (reference sequence). Trimming removed 6 bases from V and 7 bases from J, with 22 bases in between. This CDR3 comprises 15 residues. The CDR3 DNA follows: TGTGCCTGCGGACCGGGACTCCAGTTGGGGAACACCATATATTTT. Its protein is CACGPGLQLGNTIYF.

The rearrangement links TRBV7-2 to TRBJ1-2, with 7 positions matching TRBD1. Losses at the gene ends were 1 base for V and 4 bases for J; bases not matched to a gene: 6. Germline CDR1 reads SGHTA; CDR2 reads FQGNSA. The CDR3 runs to 15 residues. CDR3 DNA sequence: TGTGCCAGCAGCTTAGGCCTAGGGGGCCCCTATGGCTACACCTTC. Translated, it gives CASSLGLGGPYGYTF.

V is TRBV4-1 and J is TRBJ1-2; a weak D match, TRBD1 (6 bases). Deletions cut 6 bases from V and 10 bases from J, with 15 bases between. From germline, CDR1 is MGHRA and CDR2 YSYEKL. This CDR3 comprises 12 residues. Written as DNA, the CDR3 is TGCGCCAGCAGTCTAAGGGGGTTTTTCTACACCTTC. This sequence encodes CASSLRGFFYTF.

The chain combines TRBV15 with TRBJ2-7; 8 bases are shared with TRBD2. With 0 bases clipped from V and 4 bases from J, the junction kept 8 bases outside the gene matches. Per germline, CDR1 LNHNV and CDR2 YYDKDF (reference sequence). The CDR3 extends over 16 amino acids. CDR3 in DNA: TGTGCCACCAGCAGAGATTTGGGCGGCGGGGGGTACGAGCAGTACTTC. Encoded protein: CATSRDLGGGGYEQYF.

This clone was found once. This rearrangement joins TRBV4-1 to TRBJ2-2; 7 bases line up with TRBD1. The CDR3 spans 14 residues. V shed 1 base and J 7 bases; nucleotides not matched to a gene: 3. Germline CDR1 is MGHRA and CDR2 is YSYEKL. The CDR3 reads CASSQGQGYGELFF. CDR3 nucleotides: TGCGCCAGCAGCCAAGGACAGGGCTACGGGGAGCTGTTTTTT.

V is TRBV27 and J is TRBJ2-7, with 8 bases fitting TRBD1. There are 16 residues in the CDR3. Trimming cost V 6 bases and J 0 bases; bases outside gene matches: 10. The germline V gene has CDR1 MNHEY and CDR2 SMNVEV (reference sequence). The CDR3 spells CASSADRAPSSYEQYF. The CDR3 DNA reads as TGTGCCAGCAGCGCGGACAGGGCCCCTAGCTCCTACGAGCAGTACTTC.

In regard to this clone: The junction departs from the called germline gene at one end, perhaps through a read error. This CDR3 reads CASSLARDKGEQYF. The CDR3 DNA is TGTGCCAGCAGCCTAGCGAGGGATAAAGGCGAGCAGTACTTC. The V call is TRBV7-9, the J call TRBJ2-7, with D tentatively TRBD2 (6 bases). The germline gives CDR1 SEHNR, CDR2 FQNEAQ (reference sequence). This CDR3 is built from 14 residues.

The chain uses TRBV4-1 and TRBJ2-4; 9 bases fit TRBD2. The CDR3 consists of 21 residues. CDR1 and CDR2 from the germline V gene are MGHRA and YSYEKL. Trimming took 0 bases from V and 3 from J; bases not matched to a gene: 18. CDR3 protein: CASSQDRFGGGAGVDKNIQYF. For the CDR3, the DNA is TGCGCCAGCAGCCAAGATCGGTTCGGCGGGGGGGCCGGGGTGGACAAAAACATTCAGTACTTC.

This clone was seen once. J is TRBJ1-5 and V is TRBV9, with 7 nucleotides matching TRBD1. The CDR3 contains 15 residues. V lost 3 bases, J lost 0 bases, and 3 bases stayed unmatched. Per the germline V gene, CDR1 is SGDLS and CDR2 is YYNGEE. CDR3 sequence reads: CASSGSGGSNQPQHF. In nucleotides, the CDR3 is TGTGCCAGCAGCGGGTCAGGGGGTAGCAATCAGCCCCAGCATTTT. Variable domain in full (rest from reference TRBV9 and TRBJ1-5): DSGVTQTPKHLITATGQRVTLRCSPRSGDLSVYWYQQSLDQGLQFLIQYYNGEERAKGNILERFSAQQFPDLHSELNLSSLELGDSALYFCASSGSGGSNQPQHFGDGTRLSIL.

This rearrangement joins TRBV19 to TRBJ2-2, with TRBD1 as a possible D gene (6 bases). V lost 4 bases, J lost 2 bases, and 11 bases lay in between. Looked up from germline, CDR1 is LNHDA and CDR2 is SQIVND (reference sequence). The CDR3 has 15 residues. The CDR3 DNA is TGTGCCAGTAGTAACGGACAGATTAACACCGGGGAGCTGTTTTTT. Amino acids: CASSNGQINTGELFF.

In this sample, this clone turned up a few times. The chain recombines TRBV7-9 with TRBJ1-4, with 7 bases that match TRBD1. V lost 5 bases to trimming and J lost 11 bases; unmatched junction nucleotides: 14. The germline V gene has CDR1 SEHNR and CDR2 FQNEAQ (reference sequence). The CDR3 consists of 15 residues. CDR3 protein: CASSGITGDTEKLFF. The CDR3 DNA reads as TGTGCCAGCAGCGGAATAACAGGGGACACAGAGAAACTGTTTTTT.

The chain employs TRBV2 and TRBJ1-2, with D perhaps matching TRBD1 (6 bases). Germline V gene sequence: CDR1 SNHLY, CDR2 FYNNEI. V was clipped by 4 bases and J by 2 bases, with 11 bases between them. The CDR3 sequence is 14 residues long. The CDR3: CASSGQVGNYGYTF. DNA for the CDR3: TGTGCCAGCAGTGGACAGGTCGGAAACTATGGCTACACCTTC. Drawing the rest from reference TRBV2 and TRBJ1-2, the complete variable domain is EPEVTQTPSHQVTQMGQEVILRCVPISNHLYFYWYRQILGQKVEFLVSFYNNEISEKSEIFDDQFSVERPDGSNFTLKIRSTKLEDSAMYFCASSGQVGNYGYTFGSGTRLTVV.

The CDR3 loop reads CASSSHRGLNTEAFF. Here the CDR3 DNA reads TGTGCCAGCAGTTCTCACAGGGGGCTGAACACTGAAGCTTTCTTT. The V and J genes are TRBV6-6 and TRBJ1-1, with 9 bases lining up with TRBD1. The germline V gene has CDR1 MNHNY and CDR2 SVGAGI (reference sequence). J gave up 0 bases and V 4 bases, and 3 bases lay outside the gene matches. The CDR3 is 15 amino acids.

In this sample, this clone turned up a few times. The J gene is TRBJ2-1, the V gene TRBV27; TRBD1 matches 10 bases. The CDR3 totals 16 residues. Germline-derived CDR1 and CDR2 are MNHEY and SMNVEV (reference sequence). V was pared by 5 bases and J by 2 bases, with 6 bases of the junction left unmatched. Here the CDR3 reads CASSTGTGEAYNEQFF. For the CDR3, the DNA is TGTGCCAGCAGTACCGGGACAGGGGAAGCCTACAATGAGCAGTTCTTC.

The chain employs TRBV28 and TRBJ2-1, with D possibly matching TRBD2 (5 bases). This CDR3 is 14 amino acids long. Trimming left V 3 bases short and J 12 bases short, with 18 bases between. From germline, CDR1 is MDHEN and CDR2 SYDVKM. The CDR3 reads CASSLPATGNRQFF. The CDR3, as DNA: TGTGCCAGCAGTTTGCCCGCTACCGGGAACCGGCAGTTCTTC. The variable domain in full, completed from reference TRBV28 and TRBJ2-1, reads DVKVTQSSRYLVKRTGEKVFLECVQDMDHENMFWYRQDPGLGLRLIYFSYDVKMKEKGDIPEGYSVSREKKERFSLILESASTNQTSMYLCASSLPATGNRQFFGPGTRLTVL.